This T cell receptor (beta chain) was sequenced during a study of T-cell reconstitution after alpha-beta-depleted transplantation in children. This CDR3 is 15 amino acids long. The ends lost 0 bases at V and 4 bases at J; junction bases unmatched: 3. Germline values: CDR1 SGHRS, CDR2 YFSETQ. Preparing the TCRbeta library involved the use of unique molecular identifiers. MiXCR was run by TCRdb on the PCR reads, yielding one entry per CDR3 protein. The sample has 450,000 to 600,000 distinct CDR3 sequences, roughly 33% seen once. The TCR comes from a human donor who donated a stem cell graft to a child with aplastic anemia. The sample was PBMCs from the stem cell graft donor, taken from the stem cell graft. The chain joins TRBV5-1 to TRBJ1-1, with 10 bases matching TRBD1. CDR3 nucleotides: TGCGCCAGCAGCTTGGGACAGGGGGCTGGCACTGAAGCTTTCTTT. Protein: CASSLGQGAGTEAFF. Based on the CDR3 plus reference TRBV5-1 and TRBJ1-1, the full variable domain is KAGVTQTPRYLIKTRGQQVTLSCSPISGHRSVSWYQQTPGQGLQFLFEYFSETQRNKGNFPGRFSGRQFSNSRSEMNVSTLELGDSALYLCASSLGQGAGTEAFFGQGTRLTVV.